The next 17 T cell receptor beta chains were all read from a single sample in a study of shared clonotypes between healthy human individuals. Data came from immunoSEQ multiplex PCR; TCRdb stores just in-frame clones and leaves some out. This sample yields about 2 million clones, of which about 95% are seen a single time; around 1% belongs to the top ten. Naive CD8 populations comprised CD45RO-negative cells positively selected for CCR7, excluding terminally differentiated effector memory CD45RA+ cells. Specimen: naive CD8+ T cells sorted from blood. The receptor set was obtained from a man between 18 and 29 years old in good health.

The chain links TRBV6-6 to TRBJ2-3; 12 bases agree with TRBD2. The CDR3 has 16 amino acids. J was trimmed by 6 bases and V by 6 bases; bases with no gene match: 10. The germline CDR1 and CDR2 sequences are MNHNY and SVGAGI (reference sequence). The CDR3 bases are TGTGCCAGCAGCCACCGGACTAGCGGGGCCCCGGATACGCAGTATTTT. Translating it yields CASSHRTSGAPDTQYF.

The rearrangement links TRBV13 to TRBJ2-7; TRBD1 matches 8 bases. J was trimmed by 2 bases and V by 7 bases; bases with no gene match: 7. This CDR3 comprises 14 residues. The V gene's germline CDR1 is PRHDT and CDR2 FYEKMQ (reference sequence). The CDR3 is CASTFPDRAYEQYF. CDR3 sequence (DNA): TGTGCCAGCACCTTTCCGGACAGGGCCTACGAGCAGTACTTC.

This clone was detected once. V usage is TRBV30 and J usage is TRBJ2-2, with TRBD2 as a possible D gene (5 bases). The germline CDR1 and CDR2 sequences are GTSNPN and SVGIG (reference sequence). The CDR3 loop spans 13 amino acids. With 1 base removed from V and 7 bases from J, the gap between germline ends came to 10 bases. CDR3: CAWSDGVSGELFF. CDR3 DNA: TGTGCCTGGAGTGACGGGGTGAGCGGGGAGCTGTTTTTT.

The chain recombines TRBV19 with TRBJ2-7, with no clear D. Germline-derived CDR1 and CDR2 are LNHDA and SQIVND (reference sequence). This CDR3 is built from 14 residues. The germline V and J ends were trimmed by 3 bases and 4 bases, with 13 bases remaining between them. The CDR3 is CASSISGTDYEQYF. Written as DNA, the CDR3 is TGTGCCAGTAGTATCTCAGGTACCGATTACGAGCAGTACTTC. The variable domain in full, with the rest retrieved from reference TRBV19 and TRBJ2-7, is DGGITQSPKYLFRKEGQNVTLSCEQNLNHDAMYWYRQDPGQGLRLIYYSQIVNDFQKGDIAEGYSVSREKKESFPLTVTSAQKNPTAFYLCASSISGTDYEQYFGPGTRLTVT.

The chain is built from TRBV2 and TRBJ2-7, with TRBD2 identical over 8 bases. Per the germline V gene, CDR1 is SNHLY and CDR2 is FYNNEI. The J segment lost 4 bases and the V segment lost 4 bases, leaving 6 bases of the junction unmatched. This CDR3 comprises 14 residues. The CDR3 is CASSAGLGEYEQYF. In DNA form, the CDR3 reads TGTGCCAGCAGTGCGGGACTAGGGGAATACGAGCAGTACTTC.

The count of this clone is one. J is TRBJ2-7 and V is TRBV2; D is unresolved. This CDR3 comprises 12 residues. Germline assignment: CDR1 SNHLY and CDR2 FYNNEI. Trimming shortened V by 8 bases and J by 2 bases, and 10 bases separated the two germline ends. CDR3 region: CASLGMTYEQYF. CDR3 nucleotides: TGTGCCAGCCTTGGTATGACCTACGAGCAGTACTTC.

V usage is TRBV5-1 and J usage is TRBJ1-1; a possible D gene is TRBD1 (6 bases). The CDR3 consists of 12 residues. The V end lost 7 bases, the J end lost 8 bases, and 15 bases lay between the germline ends. Germline assignment: CDR1 SGHRS and CDR2 YFSETQ. The CDR3 nucleotides are TGCGCCAGCCTCTTTATTACAGGGGAAGCTTTCTTT. Residues: CASLFITGEAFF.

The CDR3 DNA follows: TGTGCCAGCAGCTTAGCTAGTGAAAAACTGTTTTTT. Translated, it gives CASSLASEKLFF. The genes are TRBV7-8 and TRBJ1-4; no clear D gene. CDR3 size: 12 residues. The V end was cut by 0 bases, the J end by 7 bases, with 3 bases between. Germline CDR1 and CDR2: SGHVS and FQNEAQ.

V gene TRBV18 combines with J gene TRBJ1-4, with D possibly being TRBD1 (5 bases). Germline CDR1 is KGHSH and CDR2 is LQKENI. The CDR3 sequence is 16 residues long. Trimming removed 3 bases from V and 0 bases from J, with 11 bases in between. CDR3 sequence: CASSPPRGATNEKLFF. The CDR3 nucleotides read TGTGCCAGCTCACCTCCCCGGGGCGCAACTAATGAAAAACTGTTTTTT.

The chain employs TRBV28 and TRBJ2-7; TRBD2 agrees at 7 bases. The CDR3 extends over 14 amino acids. J gave up 4 bases and V 5 bases, and 8 bases lay outside the gene matches. Per the germline V gene, CDR1 is MDHEN and CDR2 is SYDVKM. The CDR3: CASSPRGSGYEQYF. CDR3 bases: TGTGCCAGCAGTCCTCGGGGTAGCGGGTACGAGCAGTACTTC. The entire variable domain, with the rest obtained from reference TRBV28 and TRBJ2-7, is as follows: DVKVTQSSRYLVKRTGEKVFLECVQDMDHENMFWYRQDPGLGLRLIYFSYDVKMKEKGDIPEGYSVSREKKERFSLILESASTNQTSMYLCASSPRGSGYEQYFGPGTRLTVT.

The V call is TRBV5-6, the J call TRBJ1-5, with 8 bases lining up with TRBD1. The CDR3 loop spans 15 amino acids. The germline CDR1 and CDR2 sequences are SGHDT and YYEEEE. The J segment lost 6 bases and the V segment lost 0 bases, leaving 5 bases of the junction unmatched. The CDR3 loop reads CASSLGRTGFQPQHF. CDR3 in DNA: TGTGCCAGCAGCTTGGGGAGGACAGGGTTTCAGCCCCAGCATTTT.

Notes on this clone: Other DNA sequences from this sample encode an identical CDR3 as well. V gene TRBV4-1 combines with J gene TRBJ2-7; a possible D gene is TRBD2 (5 bases). Trimming took 4 bases from V and 2 from J, leaving 9 bases between them. Germline-derived CDR1 and CDR2 are MGHRA and YSYEKL. CDR3 length: 13 amino acids. The CDR3 reads CASSPAATYEQYF. The CDR3 bases are TGCGCCAGCAGCCCAGCGGCAACCTACGAGCAGTACTTC.

The chain joins TRBV6-5 to TRBJ2-1; the D is unclear. CDR1 is MNHEY, CDR2 SVGAGI, per germline. Trimming stripped 6 bases from V and 9 bases from J, with 3 bases between. CDR3 length: 9 amino acids. The CDR3 DNA is TGTGCCAGCAGGGGTGAGCAGTTCTTC. Protein: CASRGEQFF.

This clone was detected only once. The V gene is TRBV27, the J gene TRBJ2-7; 7 bases fit TRBD2. CDR1 and CDR2 (germline): MNHEY, SMNVEV (reference sequence). V lost 7 bases to trimming and J lost 2 bases; unmatched junction nucleotides: 8. This CDR3 is built from 14 residues. The CDR3 DNA is TGTGCCAGCACCTCGGGAGGCCCCGCCTACGAGCAGTACTTC. Residues: CASTSGGPAYEQYF.

This chain uses TRBV13 with TRBJ2-7; TRBD1 aligns across 7 bases. Losses at the gene ends were 4 bases for V and 0 bases for J; bases not matched to a gene: 3. Germline CDR1 is PRHDT and CDR2 is FYEKMQ (reference sequence). CDR3 length: 14 residues. The CDR3, as DNA: TGTGCCAGCAGCTCGGGACAGAGCTCCTACGAGCAGTACTTC. It codes for CASSSGQSSYEQYF.

CDR3 coding DNA: TGTGCCACCAGCAGCGGGACAGGGGAATATTATGAGCAGTTCTTC. This codes for CATSSGTGEYYEQFF. This chain connects TRBV15 to TRBJ2-1, with 10 bases matching TRBD1. Germline V gives CDR1 LNHNV, CDR2 YYDKDF (reference sequence). Unmatched junction bases numbered 7, after V lost 3 bases and J lost 8 bases. The CDR3 totals 15 residues.

The V call is TRBV13, the J call TRBJ2-2, with D possibly TRBD2 on 6 matching bases. Germline V lookup: CDR1 PRHDT, CDR2 FYEKMQ (reference sequence). This CDR3 region has 15 residues. V gave up 6 bases and J gave up 1 base, with 12 bases separating them. The CDR3, as DNA: TGTGCCAGCAGGGCCCCCGGGGGGAACACCGGGGAGCTGTTTTTT. It codes for CASRAPGGNTGELFF.